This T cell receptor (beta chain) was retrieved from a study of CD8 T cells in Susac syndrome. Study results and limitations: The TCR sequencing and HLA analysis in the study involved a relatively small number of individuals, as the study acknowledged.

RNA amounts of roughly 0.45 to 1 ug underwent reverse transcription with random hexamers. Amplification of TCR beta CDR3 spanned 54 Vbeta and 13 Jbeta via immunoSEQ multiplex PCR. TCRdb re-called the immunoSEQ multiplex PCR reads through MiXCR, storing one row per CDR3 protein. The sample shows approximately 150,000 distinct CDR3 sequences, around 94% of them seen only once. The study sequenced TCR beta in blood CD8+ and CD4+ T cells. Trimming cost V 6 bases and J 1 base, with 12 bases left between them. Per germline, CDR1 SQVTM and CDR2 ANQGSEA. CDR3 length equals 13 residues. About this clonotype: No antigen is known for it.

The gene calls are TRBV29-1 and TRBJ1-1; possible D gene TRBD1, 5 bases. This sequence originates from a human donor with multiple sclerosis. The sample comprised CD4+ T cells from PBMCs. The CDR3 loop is CSVRRATNTEAFF. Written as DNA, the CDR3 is TGCAGCGTACGCAGGGCCACGAACACTGAAGCTTTCTTT.